This TCR beta chain was sequenced in a study of blood T cell repertoires in COVID-19. Study information: The study drew acute and convalescent COVID-19 samples from the United States, Italy and Spain. Sources were T cells, B-cell-depleted T cells, or PBMCs; the material itself was cDNA or gDNA.

Study processing details: The assay estimated nucleated cells by amplifying reference gene primers. Measured with immunoSEQ multiplex PCR; TCRdb has only the in-frame clones, and not every one. V and J calls and clone size are those listed in that table; D and trimming were worked out from the DNA. This sample carries around 300,000 clones, around 90% of them seen once, and the ten largest clones take around 4.5%. Individuals aged roughly 18 to 95 years were recruited from roughly 22 US areas. Sequenced input: PBMCs or T cells enriched from blood (not recorded which). The sequence derives from a woman aged 18 to 35 with acute COVID-19.

CDR3 coding DNA: TGTGCCAGCAACAGGGGGCCTAGCTCTGGAAACACCATATATTTT. It specifies CASNRGPSSGNTIYF. V and J are TRBV6-5 and TRBJ1-3; 9 bases fit TRBD1. The CDR3 contains 15 residues. CDR1 is MNHEY, CDR2 SVGAGI, per germline. V was clipped by 7 bases and J by 0 bases; unmatched bases: 4.